Presented here are 19 T cell receptor beta chains from one specimen sequenced in a study of sequential checkpoint blockade in melanoma. Only in-frame clones appear in the TCRdb table, and some are missing; sequencing was by immunoSEQ multiplex PCR. The data hold fewer than 20,000 clones, with over 55% observed a single time. Treatment given: randomized to nivolumab then ipilimumab (arm A) or the reverse (arm B). The material was CD8+ T cells sorted from blood (inferred from file names), obtained from a patient given nivolumab and ipilimumab in sequence. The receptors shown here come from a human donor with melanoma.

The V and J genes are TRBV7-9 and TRBJ1-2; 7 positions agree with TRBD1. The V segment lost 1 base and the J segment 2 bases; nucleotides outside the gene matches: 7. Germline V lookup: CDR1 SEHNR, CDR2 FQNEAQ (reference sequence). The CDR3 has 16 residues. CDR3 sequence (DNA): TGTGCCAGCAGCTTAGGGACGGCAGGGGGGAACTATGGCTACACCTTC. Its protein product is CASSLGTAGGNYGYTF.

This chain uses TRBV12-5 with TRBJ1-1; D may be TRBD1 (6 bases). Germline values: CDR1 LGHNT, CDR2 FRNRAP. CDR3 size: 12 residues. V was trimmed by 5 bases and J by 6 bases, leaving 10 bases between them. The chain's CDR3 is CASGPDSPEAFF. The CDR3 region has the DNA TGTGCTAGTGGTCCGGACAGTCCTGAAGCTTTCTTT. Filled out from reference TRBV12-5 and TRBJ1-1, the complete variable domain reads DARVTQTPRHKVTEMGQEVTMRCQPILGHNTVFWYRQTMMQGLELLAYFRNRAPLDDSGMPKDRFSAEMPDATLATLKIQPSEPRDSAVYFCASGPDSPEAFFGQGTRLTVV.

This sequence joins TRBV30 and TRBJ1-2, with TRBD1 matching over 8 bases. Trimming removed 3 bases from V and 4 bases from J; junction bases left unmatched: 7. This CDR3 spans 14 amino acids. Germline CDR1 GTSNPN, CDR2 SVGIG (reference sequence). The CDR3: CAWSPGQGIYGYTF. CDR3 nucleotides: TGTGCCTGGAGCCCCGGACAGGGCATCTATGGCTACACCTTC.

CDR3 loop: CASSLGLDEQETQYF. CDR3 DNA: TGTGCCAGCAGCTTAGGGCTAGACGAACAAGAGACCCAGTACTTC. V and J are TRBV7-6 and TRBJ2-5; D call uncertain. The CDR3 totals 15 residues. Trimming stripped 1 base from V and 2 bases from J, with 11 bases between. In germline, CDR1 is SGHVS, CDR2 FNYEAQ. The whole variable domain, remainder taken from reference TRBV7-6 and TRBJ2-5, is GAGVSQSPRYKVTKRGQDVALRCDPISGHVSLYWYRQALGQGPEFLTYFNYEAQQDKSGLPNDRFSAERPEGSISTLTIQRTEQRDSAMYRCASSLGLDEQETQYFGPGTRLLVL.

The J gene is TRBJ1-1, the V gene TRBV4-1, with a possible D match to TRBD1 (5 bases). Germline CDR1 reads MGHRA; CDR2 reads YSYEKL. The CDR3 is 14 amino acids. V lost 1 base and J 6 bases, leaving 12 bases between the germline ends. CDR3: CASSQVSTGSEAFF. The CDR3 region has the DNA TGCGCCAGCAGCCAAGTAAGCACAGGATCTGAAGCTTTCTTT.

J is TRBJ2-6 and V is TRBV4-2, with D possibly matching TRBD1 (6 bases). Between the trimmed V and J ends, which lost 6 bases and 0 bases, there was a span of 18 bases. Per the germline V gene, CDR1 is LGHNA and CDR2 is YNFKEQ. The CDR3 has 18 residues. Written as DNA, the CDR3 is TGTGCCAGCAGTTGGTGGGGGCCGGAGATCTCTGGGGCCAACGTCCTGACTTTC. Protein: CASSWWGPEISGANVLTF.

The V call is TRBV18, the J call TRBJ1-1; D not resolved. The CDR3 contains 15 residues. Deletions cut 5 bases from V and 3 bases from J, with 16 bases between. Germline loops: CDR1 KGHSH, CDR2 LQKENI. The CDR3 loop reads CASSITGYSYTEAFF. Here the CDR3 DNA reads TGTGCCAGCTCAATTACGGGGTACTCATACACTGAAGCTTTCTTT. The full variable domain, in which reference TRBV18 and TRBJ1-1 provide the parts outside the CDR3, is NAGVMQNPRHLVRRRGQEARLRCSPMKGHSHVYWYRQLPEEGLKFMVYLQKENIIDESGMPKERFSAEFPKEGPSILRIQQVVRGDSAAYFCASSITGYSYTEAFFGQGTRLTVV.

CDR3 in amino acids: CASSHRQGQNYGYTF. The CDR3 coding sequence is TGTGCCAGCTCCCACCGGCAGGGGCAGAACTATGGCTACACCTTC. The chain couples TRBV11-3 to TRBJ1-2; possible D gene TRBD1, 6 bases. V lost 8 bases and J lost 2, with 18 bases in between. The CDR3 has 15 amino acids. Germline CDR1 reads SGHNT; CDR2 reads YENEEA.

The V and J genes are TRBV27 and TRBJ2-6, with no clear D. V lost 2 bases to trimming and J lost 4 bases, with 12 bases between them. There are 16 residues in the CDR3. Per the germline V gene, CDR1 is MNHEY and CDR2 is SMNVEV (reference sequence). The DNA for the CDR3 is TGTGCCAGCAGTTTACTGGGCCCCGAGGGGGCCAACGTCCTGACTTTC. It specifies CASSLLGPEGANVLTF.

The chain carries TRBV7-4 and TRBJ1-3; 7 positions match TRBD1. The ends lost 5 bases at V and 1 base at J; junction bases unmatched: 11. The V gene's germline CDR1 is SGHVT and CDR2 SQSDAQ. CDR3 length: 17 residues. As DNA, the CDR3 is TGTGCCAGCAGCCCCAAGGGACAGCAGGAGTCTGGAAACACCATATATTTT. Translation gives CASSPKGQQESGNTIYF.

In its sample, this clone was seen a few times. This chain links TRBV4-1 with TRBJ1-1; weak D call: TRBD1 (5 bases). The CDR3 is 14 amino acids. V shed 5 bases and J shed 5 bases, with 15 bases lying between them. Germline-derived CDR1 and CDR2 are MGHRA and YSYEKL. CDR3 protein: CASSSSGGGTEAFF. In nucleotides, the CDR3 is TGCGCCAGCAGCTCCTCGGGGGGTGGGACTGAAGCTTTCTTT.

The CDR3 sequence is CASSPTGRVIWTEAFF. The CDR3 nucleotides are TGCGCCAGCAGCCCGACAGGGAGAGTGATATGGACTGAAGCTTTCTTT. This chain links TRBV5-1 with TRBJ1-1; TRBD1 matches at 7 bases. V shed 4 bases and J 5 bases; nucleotides not matched to a gene: 14. This CDR3 region has 16 residues. CDR1 is SGHRS and CDR2 is YFSETQ in the germline V gene.

The chain recombines TRBV19 with TRBJ2-1; D might be TRBD1 (5 bases). With 4 bases removed from V and 0 bases from J, the gap between germline ends came to 13 bases. Germline lookup yields CDR1 LNHDA and CDR2 SQIVND (reference sequence). The CDR3 is made up of 16 amino acids. CDR3 nucleotide sequence: TGTGCCAGTAGTAGGGAACAGGTTAGCTCCTACAATGAGCAGTTCTTC. Its translation is CASSREQVSSYNEQFF. Complete variable domain (other parts from reference TRBV19 and TRBJ2-1): DGGITQSPKYLFRKEGQNVTLSCEQNLNHDAMYWYRQDPGQGLRLIYYSQIVNDFQKGDIAEGYSVSREKKESFPLTVTSAQKNPTAFYLCASSREQVSSYNEQFFGPGTRLTVL.

This chain joins TRBV4-2 and TRBJ1-2; TRBD1 might be the D (6 bases). The ends were cut back, 4 bases at V and 3 bases at J, with 15 bases in the middle. This CDR3 contains 15 residues. From germline, CDR1 is LGHNA and CDR2 YNFKEQ. CDR3 in DNA: TGTGCCAGCAGCCCCGTCGGGGGGCGCGACTATGGCTACACCTTC. Its translation: CASSPVGGRDYGYTF.

The chain is built from TRBV7-9 and TRBJ2-3; a weak D match, TRBD1 (6 bases). V was shortened by 5 bases and J by 1 base, with 13 bases between the two germline ends. The CDR3 runs 15 residues. Germline CDR1 and CDR2: SEHNR and FQNEAQ (reference sequence). CDR3 region: CASSVTGPGTDTQYF. The CDR3, as DNA: TGTGCCAGCAGCGTAACAGGGCCAGGCACAGATACGCAGTATTTT.

The chain has TRBV19 and TRBJ1-1, with 7 bases fitting TRBD1. CDR1 and CDR2 from the germline V gene are LNHDA and SQIVND (reference sequence). CDR3 length equals 13 residues. The V and J ends lost 3 bases and 5 bases, in that order; junction bases with no gene match: 3. The DNA for the CDR3 is TGTGCCAGTAGTATCGGCAGGGGGACTGAAGCTTTCTTT. It specifies CASSIGRGTEAFF. The variable domain in full, with the rest retrieved from reference TRBV19 and TRBJ1-1, is DGGITQSPKYLFRKEGQNVTLSCEQNLNHDAMYWYRQDPGQGLRLIYYSQIVNDFQKGDIAEGYSVSREKKESFPLTVTSAQKNPTAFYLCASSIGRGTEAFFGQGTRLTVV.

A few counts support this clone. The V call is TRBV18, the J call TRBJ2-7, with TRBD2 matching 12 bases. The germline CDR1 and CDR2 sequences are KGHSH and LQKENI. The CDR3 runs to 14 residues. J was trimmed by 4 bases and V by 6 bases; bases with no gene match: 4. DNA of the CDR3: TGTGCCAGCTCCCCGACTAGCGGGAGATACGAGCAGTACTTC. This gives the protein CASSPTSGRYEQYF.

The chain is built from TRBV19 and TRBJ1-5, with 9 bases that match TRBD1. The germline gives CDR1 LNHDA, CDR2 SQIVND (reference sequence). The CDR3 contains 17 residues. V dropped 9 bases and J dropped 0; count of bases not matched to a gene: 12. CDR3 region: CASASGQGLYSNQPQHF. The CDR3 nucleotides read TGTGCCAGCGCTTCGGGACAGGGCCTATATAGCAATCAGCCCCAGCATTTT.

The chain employs TRBV9 and TRBJ2-7, with TRBD1 matching 7 bases. CDR1 is SGDLS, CDR2 YYNGEE, per germline. Losses at the gene ends were 3 bases for V and 0 bases for J; bases not matched to a gene: 3. The CDR3 is 14 amino acids. The CDR3 spells CASSGRDSSYEQYF. The DNA for the CDR3 is TGTGCCAGCAGCGGAAGGGACAGCTCCTACGAGCAGTACTTC.